A selection of T cell receptor beta chains follows, all from one sample in a study of cytomegalovirus exposure and HLA in healthy donors. Data came from immunoSEQ multiplex PCR; TCRdb stores just in-frame clones and leaves some out. The sample holds fewer than 250,000 clones; about 84% are singletons and the top ten take roughly 1.5%. The sequencing input was PBMCs. The receptors originated from a young woman in good health and CMV-seronegative. Each CDR3 is given with its conserved first and last residue.

>14|TRBJ1-1|TRBV6-5
CASSYSGAWTEAFF
>14|TRBJ2-7|TRBV5-1
CANTRLLLRREQYF
>18|TRBJ2-7|TRBV6-1
CASSELAPRPGGYYEQYF
>18|TRBJ1-3|TRBV7-6
CASTKSDLYRVEGNTIYF
>17|TRBJ1-5|TRBV6-1
CASSEIHSVRAGLAQHF
>12|TRBJ1-1|TRBV28
CASTIAGAEAFF
>15|TRBJ1-5|TRBV6-1
CASSMTPGGSQPQHF
>14|TRBJ1-1|TRBV4-2
CASSQRGRYTEAFF
>13|TRBJ1-1|TRBV6-4
CASSGSRYTEAFF
>16|TRBJ1-4|TRBV15
CATSRAGGGTNEKLFF
>11|TRBJ1-2|TRBV6-4
CASSAGYGYTF